A selection of T cell receptor beta chains follows, all from one sample in a study of OX40 agonist ivuxolimab in advanced cancers. Profiled with immunoSEQ multiplex PCR; TCRdb holds only in-frame clones, not every one. The table has about 76,000 clones, approximately 87% seen once. The source was CD4+ or CD8+ T cells sorted from blood, collected in a trial of the OX40 agonist ivuxolimab. The receptors stem from an adult with an advanced solid tumor such as melanoma, head and neck, liver or kidney cancer. Both conserved end residues are part of each CDR3. A D gene is named only where the DNA matches it firmly. Size is omitted from some rows. Given values are once, few, many or a class for expanded clones.

NA	TRBJ2-1	NA	TRBV7-9	TGTGCCAGCAGCTCAGATAGGAGGGGGAATGAGCAGTTCTTC	CASSSDRRGNEQFF
TRBD2	TRBJ2-1	NA	TRBV5-1	TGCGCCAGCAGCTCGCGGGAGTACAATGAGCAGTTCTTC	CASSSREYNEQFF
TRBD1	TRBJ1-2	NA	TRBV5-5	TGTGCCAGCAGCTCCCGACAGGGAGGTACCTATGGCTACACCTTC	CASSSRQGGTYGYTF
TRBD1	TRBJ2-6	NA	TRBV18	TGTGCCAGCTCACCGACAGGGGGTCTCTCTGGGGCCAACGTCCTGACTTTC	CASSPTGGLSGANVLTF
NA	TRBJ1-1	once	TRBV7-2	TGTGCCAGCAGCTTCTCTAAGAACACTGAAGCTTTCTTT	CASSFSKNTEAFF
NA	TRBJ2-7	NA	TRBV7-2	TGTGCCAGCAGCCCACGTGGTAGCGGAGTCCCCCGCTCCTACGAGCAGTACTTC	CASSPRGSGVPRSYEQYF
NA	TRBJ1-2	NA	TRBV15	TGTGCCACCAGCCGGGACAATTGGGTTGCTTACTATGGCTACACCTTC	CATSRDNWVAYYGYTF
NA	TRBJ2-7	NA	TRBV28	TGTGCCAGCAGACGAGGATTTCCCTACGAGCAGTACTTC	CASRRGFPYEQYF
NA	TRBJ2-7	NA	TRBV4-3	TGCGCCAGCAGCCGCCGGACAGACTACGAGCAGTACTTC	CASSRRTDYEQYF
TRBD1	TRBJ1-1	NA	TRBV2	TGTGCCAGCAGGAGGGACAGGGTGAACACTGAAGCTTTCTTT	CASRRDRVNTEAFF
TRBD2	TRBJ2-1	NA	TRBV10-3	TGTGCCATCAGTGAGGGCGGGAGCTCCTACAATGAGCAGTTCTTC	CAISEGGSSYNEQFF
NA	TRBJ2-7	NA	TRBV7-2	TGTGCCAGCAGCTTCCAGGGGTTCTACGAGCAGTACTTC	CASSFQGFYEQYF
TRBD2	TRBJ2-1	NA	TRBV7-2	TGTGCCAGCAGCCCCTGGAGCGGGGACTACAATGAGCAGTTCTTC	CASSPWSGDYNEQFF
NA	TRBJ1-1	NA	TRBV7-2	TGTGCCAGCAGCCCCTTCCGACAGAACATGAACACTGAAGCTTTCTTT	CASSPFRQNMNTEAFF
NA	TRBJ1-4	NA	TRBV5-1	TGCGCCAGCAGCTCCGACAGGAGGGGCGGCGAACTGTTTTTT	CASSSDRRGGELFF
TRBD1	TRBJ2-3	NA	TRBV7-9	TGTGCCAGCAGCTTAGCGTTGACAGGGGCTTCGAAGACAGATACGCAGTATTTT	CASSLALTGASKTDTQYF
TRBD2	TRBJ2-3	NA	TRBV2	TGTGCCAGCAGATCCGGGACTAGCGGGGGATCAGATACGCAGTATTTT	CASRSGTSGGSDTQYF
TRBD1	TRBJ2-2	NA	TRBV2	TGTGCCAGCAGTCCGGGACAGGGGTACACCGGGGAGCTGTTTTTT	CASSPGQGYTGELFF
NA	TRBJ1-4	NA	TRBV5-1	TGCGCCAGCAGCTTGGAATTGGGGCTGCGGCATGAAAAACTGTTTTTT	CASSLELGLRHEKLFF
TRBD2	TRBJ2-1	NA	TRBV11-3	TGTGCCAGCAGCTTACTTAGCGGGAGGGCGGGGAATGAGCAGTTCTTC	CASSLLSGRAGNEQFF
NA	TRBJ2-3	NA	TRBV10-3	TGTGCCATCAGTGAGTCGGGACCAAGGGATACGCAGTATTTT	CAISESGPRDTQYF
TRBD1	TRBJ2-5	NA	TRBV4-1	TGCGCCAGCAGCCTTTTAGGGGACAGCCAAGAGACCCAGTACTTC	CASSLLGDSQETQYF
TRBD1	TRBJ2-7	NA	TRBV5-4	TGTGCCAGCAGCTTGTCGGGGACAGGGACACACGAGCAGTACTTC	CASSLSGTGTHEQYF
NA	TRBJ2-3	NA	TRBV7-9	TGTGCCAGCAGCTTAGTGCCACCAGATACGCAGTATTTT	CASSLVPPDTQYF
NA	TRBJ2-7	NA	TRBV5-1	TGCGCCAGCAGCTTGGCGGCGCAGGTAGGTAGGCCCTTCTTC	CASSLAAQVGRPFF
NA	TRBJ1-1	NA	TRBV19	TGTGCCAGTAGGGCCTGGAACACTGAAGCTTTCTTT	CASRAWNTEAFF
TRBD1	TRBJ1-1	NA	TRBV7-9	TGTGCCAGCAGCTTCACAGGGGGCGCTGAAGCTTTCTTT	CASSFTGGAEAFF
TRBD1	TRBJ2-7	once	TRBV30	TGTGCCTGGAGTGTAAAGGGGGCCCCCTACGAGCAGTACTTC	CAWSVKGAPYEQYF
TRBD1	TRBJ2-1	NA	TRBV2	TGTGCCAGCAGTGAACAGAGACAGGGCCATTACAATGAGCAGTTCTTC	CASSEQRQGHYNEQFF
TRBD1	TRBJ1-2	NA	TRBV27	TGTGCCAGCAGTTTATTGGGGACAGCTAACTATGGCTACACCTTC	CASSLLGTANYGYTF
TRBD1	TRBJ1-6	few	TRBV6-4	TGTGCCAGCAGTGCCGGGACAGTTGGTTCACCCCTCCACTTT	CASSAGTVGSPLHF
NA	TRBJ2-7	NA	TRBV12-5	TGTGCTAGTGGTTCCCCCTCCCGGGGGGCTAGAGGCGAGCAGTACTTC	CASGSPSRGARGEQYF
NA	TRBJ1-2	NA	TRBV28	TGTGCCAGCAGTATTCAGGGCTTTCACTATGGCTACACCTTC	CASSIQGFHYGYTF
NA	TRBJ2-2	NA	TRBV7-2	TGTGCCAGCAGCTGGAACACCGGGGAGCTGTTTTTT	CASSWNTGELFF
NA	TRBJ2-3	NA	TRBV18	TGTGCCAGCTCACCCGTCGTCGGGAGCTCGCCAGATACGCAGTATTTT	CASSPVVGSSPDTQYF
NA	TRBJ2-7	NA	TRBV9	TGTGCCAGCAGCGTAGGGGTAGGCGCCTACGAGCAGTACTTC	CASSVGVGAYEQYF
NA	TRBJ2-3	NA	TRBV5-1	TGCGCCAGCAGCGCGACTTCCACAGATACGCAGTATTTT	CASSATSTDTQYF
NA	TRBJ2-2	NA	TRBV5-1	TGCGCCAGCAGCTTGGCCCGGGGGCCCGGGGAGCTGTTTTTT	CASSLARGPGELFF
NA	TRBJ1-2	NA	TRBV30	TGTGCCTGGATGGATGAGGCGCTCTATGGCTACACCTTC	CAWMDEALYGYTF
TRBD1	TRBJ1-2	NA	TRBV5-6	TGTGCCAGCAGTTTCGGACAGGGGAGCGGCTACACCTTC	CASSFGQGSGYTF
NA	TRBJ1-2	NA	TRBV30	TGTGCCTGGAGTGGTAGGCTAAGGGGCGGAGGTCTGAGAGGCTACACCTTC	CAWSGRLRGGGLRGYTF
TRBD2	TRBJ2-1	NA	TRBV7-2	TGTGCCAGCAGCACCGGGACTAGCGTCTACAATGAGCAGTTCTTC	CASSTGTSVYNEQFF
TRBD1	TRBJ1-1	NA	TRBV27	TGTGCCAGCAGTTTACGAGTAAGGCAGGGGGGGAACACTGAAGCTTTCTTT	CASSLRVRQGGNTEAFF
TRBD2	TRBJ2-7	NA	TRBV28	TGTGCCAGCATAGGCGCGGGGGACTCCTACGAGCAGTACTTC	CASIGAGDSYEQYF
TRBD1	TRBJ1-1	NA	TRBV7-9	TGTGCCAGCAGTACCTGGACAGGGAGGACTGAAGCTTTCTTT	CASSTWTGRTEAFF
TRBD1	TRBJ1-2	once	TRBV4-2	TGTGCCAGCAGCCAAGAGACAGGGGGGTTGTATGGCTACACCTTC	CASSQETGGLYGYTF
NA	TRBJ2-2	few	TRBV7-2	TGTGCCAGCAGCTCCCACCGGGACCGTGTGAGGACCGGGGAGCTGTTTTTT	CASSSHRDRVRTGELFF
TRBD2	TRBJ2-2	NA	TRBV5-1	TGCGCCAGCAGCTTTGCCTTAAGCGGGGGCCCGAACACCGGGGAGCTGTTTTTT	CASSFALSGGPNTGELFF
NA	TRBJ2-1	NA	TRBV6-5	TGTGCCAGCAGTCCAGGGACTTCTTACAATGAGCAGTTCTTC	CASSPGTSYNEQFF
NA	TRBJ2-7	NA	TRBV6-1	TGTGCCAGCAGTGAGATTTATAGCTCCTACGAGCAGTACTTC	CASSEIYSSYEQYF
TRBD1	TRBJ1-2	NA	TRBV4-2	TGTGCCAGCAGCCAAGACATAGGGGGCGATGGCTACACCTTC	CASSQDIGGDGYTF
NA	TRBJ2-7	NA	TRBV4-3	TGCGCCAGCAGCCAAGCACTATTCTCAACCTACGAGCAGTACTTC	CASSQALFSTYEQYF
TRBD1	TRBJ2-3	NA	TRBV7-7	TGTGCTAGCAGCTTGACAGGGGGGACAGATACGCAGTATTTT	CASSLTGGTDTQYF
NA	TRBJ1-1	NA	TRBV5-6	TGTGCCAGCAGCTTGGGACAGGTTTTGAACACTGAAGCTTTCTTT	CASSLGQVLNTEAFF